This T cell receptor beta chain came from a study of blood T cell repertoires in COVID-19. Study-level information: Whether acute or convalescent, the COVID-19 samples came from the United States, Italy and Spain. Sources were T cells, B-cell-depleted T cells, or PBMCs; the material itself was cDNA or gDNA.

Data came from immunoSEQ multiplex PCR; TCRdb stores just in-frame clones and leaves some out. This table has 75,000 to 95,000 clones, about 87% appearing once. The CDR3 is 17 amino acids. The chain recombines TRBV21-1 with TRBJ1-3; TRBD1 is taken as the D call from the table, unchecked against the DNA. TRBV21-1 constitutes a pseudogene. This clonotype was obtained from a man aged 45 to 65 with active COVID-19. Sequenced material: peripheral blood. DNA for the CDR3: TGTGCCAGCAGCAAGGGGACAGGGAGCGGGGCTGGAAACACCATATATTTT. Its protein is CASSKGTGSGAGNTIYF.